The rows below give T cell receptor beta chains drawn from one sample of a study of T cells in tuberculosis. Assay: immunoSEQ multiplex PCR; the TCRdb copy retains only in-frame clones and omits some. The sample yields approximately 35,000 clones, around 92% seen once. The sequenced sample was PBMCs, obtained at tuberculosis diagnosis. The receptors stem from an adult with tuberculosis. Some clones in this sample may be carry-over from other donors' samples. CDR3s include the opening cysteine and the closing phenylalanine or tryptophan. The order of the fields is clone size, CDR3 length, V gene, J gene, D gene, CDR3 DNA, CDR3 protein. A D gene is named only where the DNA matches it firmly. The size field is filled for only some rows; it gives once, few, many or a size class.

-	15	TRBV7-8	TRBJ2-7	-	TGTGCCAGCAGCCTAGCCTCGACAGCCTCCTACGAGCAGTACTTC	CASSLASTASYEQYF
-	15	TRBV7-8	TRBJ2-4	TRBD2	TGTGCCAGCAGCTTAGCCTGGACTAGTAAAAACATTCAGTACTTC	CASSLAWTSKNIQYF
-	13	TRBV25-1	TRBJ2-7	-	TGTGCCAGCAGTATGACTAGAACTCTCGAGCAGTACTTC	CASSMTRTLEQYF
-	17	TRBV7-2	TRBJ2-2	TRBD2	TGTGCCAGCAGCTTAGTAGCGACTAGCGGGGGGGCCGGGGAGCTGTTTTTT	CASSLVATSGGAGELFF
-	16	TRBV4-1	TRBJ1-2	TRBD1	TGCGCCAGCAGCCAAGAGCTACAGGGGGCCTCATATGGCTACACCTTC	CASSQELQGASYGYTF
-	17	TRBV14	TRBJ1-2	TRBD1	TGTGCCAGCAGCCAAGGGACAGGCACTTCATCCAACTATGGCTACACCTTC	CASSQGTGTSSNYGYTF
-	15	TRBV15	TRBJ1-3	-	TGTGCCACCAGCAGAGGATCAGGGACTGGAAACACCATATATTTT	CATSRGSGTGNTIYF
-	15	TRBV6-1	TRBJ2-7	-	TGTGCCAGCAGTGAGGGCCGGTTTGGTGGCTACGAGCAGTACTTC	CASSEGRFGGYEQYF
-	15	TRBV18	TRBJ2-1	TRBD1	TGTGCCAGCTCACTAGAGGGACAGCCCTACAATGAGCAGTTCTTC	CASSLEGQPYNEQFF
-	18	TRBV11-2	TRBJ2-2	TRBD2	TGTGCCAGCAGCTTATGGGGACTAGCGGGGAGAAATACCGGGGAGCTGTTTTTT	CASSLWGLAGRNTGELFF
-	14	TRBV6-5	TRBJ2-1	-	TGTGCCAGCTTTAGTCGGGGGGCACGTAATGAGCAGTTCTTC	CASFSRGARNEQFF
-	13	TRBV19	TRBJ1-1	-	TGTGCCAGTATCGGGGTAGGGAACACTGAAGCTTTCTTT	CASIGVGNTEAFF
-	14	TRBV2	TRBJ2-1	-	TGTGCCAACAACCCCGAACAGGGTAGAAATGAGCAGTTCTTC	CANNPEQGRNEQFF
-	13	TRBV19	TRBJ1-5	-	TGTGCCAGTAGGTTTTATAGCAATCAGCCCCAGCATTTT	CASRFYSNQPQHF
-	13	TRBV6-1	TRBJ1-2	TRBD1	TGTGCCAGCAGTGGGGGACAGCACTATGGCTACACCTTC	CASSGGQHYGYTF
-	16	TRBV7-9	TRBJ2-3	TRBD1	TGTGCCAGCAGCCGAACCGGGACAGGGGGCCCAGATACGCAGTATTTT	CASSRTGTGGPDTQYF
-	14	TRBV19	TRBJ1-3	-	TGTGCCAGCGAAGTCGGGGTTTCCGGAAACACCATATATTTT	CASEVGVSGNTIYF
-	17	TRBV4-1	TRBJ1-4	-	TGCGCCAGCAGCACTTCCCCGAAGGAGACCTCTAATGAAAAACTGTTTTTT	CASSTSPKETSNEKLFF
-	15	TRBV2	TRBJ2-7	-	TGTGCCAGCAGCGCCGGGACATCTACCACCTACGAGCAGTACTTC	CASSAGTSTTYEQYF
-	14	TRBV18	TRBJ2-7	-	TGTGCCAGCTCACCAGCCGGACAGTTCTACGAGCAGTACTTC	CASSPAGQFYEQYF
medium-sized	14	TRBV27	TRBJ2-3	-	TGTGCCAGCAGAACAGGGCCCGGCACAGATACGCAGTATTTT	CASRTGPGTDTQYF
-	14	TRBV5-1	TRBJ1-4	TRBD1	TGCGCCAGCAGCCTGGGACAGGGAAATGAAAAACTGTTTTTT	CASSLGQGNEKLFF